A single TCR beta chain is shown here with its context. The data originate from a study of blood T cell repertoires in COVID-19. In the original processing: Using reference gene primer amplification, nucleated cell counts were estimated. Here immunoSEQ multiplex PCR was the method, and the copy in TCRdb shows in-frame clones only, minus some. The D gene and trimming were derived from the DNA, and the V and J assignments and clone size from that table. The sample holds 130,000 to 150,000 clones; around 81% are singletons and the top ten take approximately 8.2%. The V end was cut by 4 bases, the J end by 7 bases, with 14 bases between. CDR1 SGHDT and CDR2 YYEEEE come from the germline V gene. CDR3 length: 13 residues.

Sequencing was carried out using peripheral blood. The sequence derives from a human donor in a cohort sampled during active COVID-19. This chain connects TRBV5-6 to TRBJ1-2, with a weak D call TRBD1 (6 bases). CDR3 protein: CASSPGGAGGYTF. Here the CDR3 DNA reads TGTGCCAGCAGCCCCGGGGGGGCGGGTGGCTACACCTTC.